This T cell receptor (beta chain) is drawn from a study of post-analysis software for immune sequencing data. Whole-study context: There were relapsing-remitting, secondary progressive and progressive-relapsing multiple sclerosis among the disease courses included.

General study points: Co-batched samples clustered tightly together by F measure. TRBV segments more frequent in patients than in controls numbered roughly 5 and included TRBV5-6, TRBV5-1 and TRBV20-1. Comparison with controls showed significantly lower normalized Chao1 diversity in multiple sclerosis patients.

The authors incorporated unique molecular identifiers into the TCR beta cDNA libraries. With roughly 1 to 10 million T cells as the source, 450,000 to 600,000 cDNA molecules resulted. Using its own MiXCR run on the PCR reads, TCRdb lists one record per CDR3 protein. The repertoire has hundreds of thousands of distinct CDR3 sequences, 25% to 30% of them found once; the top ten carry more than 0.45%. This clonotype was seen only a few times. Its antigen is undetermined. The CDR3 sequence is 15 residues long. V lost 2 bases to trimming and J lost 5 bases; unmatched junction nucleotides: 6. Germline values: CDR1 LNHNV, CDR2 YYDKDF (reference sequence).

The sample comprised blood. V usage is TRBV15 and J usage is TRBJ1-5, with 7 positions matching TRBD1. The sequence was collected from a girl aged 10 to 17 with multiple sclerosis. CDR3 in DNA: TGTGCCACCAGCAGAACGGACAGGTCGTATCAGCCCCAGCATTTT. It codes for CATSRTDRSYQPQHF.